This T cell receptor (beta chain) was captured in a study of blood T cells in healthy people across ages. Looking at the study overall: Template switching retrieved approximately one barcoded beta molecule for each two T cells.

CDR1 is MGHRA, CDR2 YSYEKL, per germline. Trimming took off 2 bases at V and 3 bases at J, with 14 bases between the two ends. This CDR3 spans 16 amino acids. Primed by a sample-barcoded 5' primer and a J-beta primer mix, a second PCR proceeded for roughly 6 to 12 cycles. Each CDR3 protein is one row after TCRdb ran MiXCR on the 5' RACE reads. The top ten clones hold around an eighth of a sample with roughly 930,000 distinct CDR3 sequences, 45% to 50% of them seen once. Each donor had around 11 milliliters of peripheral blood drawn. This clonotype was found a few times. Antigen specificity is unknown. Overall study findings and caveats: As naive T cell percentage varied, TCR beta diversity correlated strongly with it.

The sequence was obtained from a man aged 25-45 years in good health. The chain combines TRBV4-1 with TRBJ1-5; D unclear. Sequencing was carried out using blood. CDR3 in DNA: TGCGCCAGCAGCCAATCCGGACCCCGACTCAATCAGCCCCAGCATTTT. It encodes CASSQSGPRLNQPQHF.